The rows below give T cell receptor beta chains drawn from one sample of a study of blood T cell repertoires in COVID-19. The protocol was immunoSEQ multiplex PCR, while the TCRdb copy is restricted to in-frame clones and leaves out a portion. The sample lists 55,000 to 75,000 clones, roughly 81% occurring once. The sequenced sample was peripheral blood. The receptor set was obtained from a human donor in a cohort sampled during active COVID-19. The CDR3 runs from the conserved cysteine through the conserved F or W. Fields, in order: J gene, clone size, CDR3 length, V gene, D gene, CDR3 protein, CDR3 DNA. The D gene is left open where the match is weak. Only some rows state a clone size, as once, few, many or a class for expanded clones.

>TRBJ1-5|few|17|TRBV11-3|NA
CASSLDNWGHSNQPQHF
TGTGCCAGCAGCTTAGATAATTGGGGCCATAGCAATCAGCCCCAGCATTTT
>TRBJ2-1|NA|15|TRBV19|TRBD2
CASSSGTSGRNEQFF
TGTGCCAGTAGTAGCGGGACTAGCGGGAGGAATGAGCAGTTCTTC
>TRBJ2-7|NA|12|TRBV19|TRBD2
CASSNSGVEQYF
TGTGCCAGTAGCAATAGCGGGGTCGAGCAGTACTTC
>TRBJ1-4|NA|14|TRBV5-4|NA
CASSSPGSNEKLFF
TGTGCCAGCAGCTCCCCGGGGAGTAATGAAAAACTGTTTTTT
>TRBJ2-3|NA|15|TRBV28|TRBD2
CASSFSGRGADTQYF
TGTGCCAGCAGTTTTTCCGGGAGGGGGGCAGATACGCAGTATTTT
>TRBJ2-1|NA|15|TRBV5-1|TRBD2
CASSFRTSGQDEQFF
TGCGCCAGCAGCTTCCGGACTAGCGGTCAAGATGAGCAGTTCTTC
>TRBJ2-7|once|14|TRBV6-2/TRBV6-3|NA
CASSLSGISYEQYF
TGTGCCAGCAGCCTTAGCGGCATCTCCTACGAGCAGTACTTC
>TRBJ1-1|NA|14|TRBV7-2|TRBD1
CASSLTGRQTEAFF
TGTGCCAGCAGCTTGACAGGGAGGCAAACTGAAGCTTTCTTT
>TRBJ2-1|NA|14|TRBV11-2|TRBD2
CASMTVSGGNEQFF
TGTGCCAGCATGACGGTCTCGGGAGGCAATGAGCAGTTCTTC
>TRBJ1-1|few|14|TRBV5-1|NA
CASSLGSMNTEAFF
TGCGCCAGCAGCTTGGGTTCAATGAACACTGAAGCTTTCTTT
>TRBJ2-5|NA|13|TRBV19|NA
CASRRAAQETQYF
TGTGCCAGTAGGAGGGCCGCCCAAGAGACCCAGTACTTC
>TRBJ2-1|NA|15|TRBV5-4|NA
CASSLQGGAYNEQFF
TGTGCCAGCAGCTTGCAGGGGGGCGCCTACAATGAGCAGTTCTTC
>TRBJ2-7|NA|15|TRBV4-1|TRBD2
CASSQAPSGTYEQYF
TGCGCCAGCAGCCAAGCCCCTAGCGGGACCTACGAGCAGTACTTC
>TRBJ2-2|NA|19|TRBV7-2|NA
CASSLRFFSSRRSTGELFF
TGTGCCAGCAGCTTACGTTTCTTCTCTAGCAGGAGGTCCACCGGGGAGCTGTTTTTT